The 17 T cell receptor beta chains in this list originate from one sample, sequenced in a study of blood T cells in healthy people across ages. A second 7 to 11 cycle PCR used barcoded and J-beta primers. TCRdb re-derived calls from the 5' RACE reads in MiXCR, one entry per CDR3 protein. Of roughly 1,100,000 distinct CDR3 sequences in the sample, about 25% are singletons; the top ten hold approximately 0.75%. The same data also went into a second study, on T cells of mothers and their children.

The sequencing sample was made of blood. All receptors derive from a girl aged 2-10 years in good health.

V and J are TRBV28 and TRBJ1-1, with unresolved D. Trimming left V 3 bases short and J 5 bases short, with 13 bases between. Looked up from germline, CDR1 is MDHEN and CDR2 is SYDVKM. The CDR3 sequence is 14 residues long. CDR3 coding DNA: TGTGCCAGCAGTTTGAATCCCCTGTATACTGAAGCTTTCTTT. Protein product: CASSLNPLYTEAFF.

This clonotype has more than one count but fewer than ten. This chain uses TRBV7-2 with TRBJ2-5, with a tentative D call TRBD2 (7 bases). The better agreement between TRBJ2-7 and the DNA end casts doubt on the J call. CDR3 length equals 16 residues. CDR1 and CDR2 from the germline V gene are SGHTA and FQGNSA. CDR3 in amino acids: CASSSREGGLSYEQYF. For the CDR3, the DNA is TGTGCCAGCAGCTCAAGGGAGGGGGGGCTCTCCTACGAGCAGTACTTC.

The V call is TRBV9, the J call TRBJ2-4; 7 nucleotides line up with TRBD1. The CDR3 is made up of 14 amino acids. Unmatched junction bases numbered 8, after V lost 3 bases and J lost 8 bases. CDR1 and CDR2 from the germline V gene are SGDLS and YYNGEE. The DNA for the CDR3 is TGTGCCAGCAGCGGTGAAGGGGGCCAGGACATTCAGTACTTC. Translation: CASSGEGGQDIQYF.

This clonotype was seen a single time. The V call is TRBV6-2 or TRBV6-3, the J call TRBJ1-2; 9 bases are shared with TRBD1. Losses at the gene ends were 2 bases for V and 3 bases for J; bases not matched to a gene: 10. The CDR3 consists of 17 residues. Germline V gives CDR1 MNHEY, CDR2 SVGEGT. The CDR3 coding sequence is TGTGCCAGCAGTTACCCCAGGACAGGGGAAGCCTACTATGGCTACACCTTC. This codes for CASSYPRTGEAYYGYTF.

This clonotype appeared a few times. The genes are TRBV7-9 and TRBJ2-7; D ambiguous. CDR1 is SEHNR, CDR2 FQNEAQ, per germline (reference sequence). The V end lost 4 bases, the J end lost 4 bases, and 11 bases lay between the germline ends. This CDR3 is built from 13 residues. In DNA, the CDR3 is TGTGCCAGCAGCTCCACTACCCTATACGAGCAGTACTTC. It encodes CASSSTTLYEQYF.

As DNA, the CDR3 is TGCGCCAGCAGCGAGGGAGGAGGGTGGGGAGCTTTCTTT. As protein: CASSEGGGWGAFF. V usage is TRBV4-3 and J usage is TRBJ1-1; D uncertain. The CDR3 length is 13 residues. Germline lookup yields CDR1 LGHNA and CDR2 YSLEER. V lost 5 bases and J lost 10, with 17 bases in between.

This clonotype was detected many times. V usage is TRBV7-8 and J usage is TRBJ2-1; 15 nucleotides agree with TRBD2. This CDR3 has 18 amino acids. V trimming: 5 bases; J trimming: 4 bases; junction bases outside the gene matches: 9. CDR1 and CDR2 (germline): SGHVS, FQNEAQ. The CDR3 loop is CASSHSRTSGREYNEQFF. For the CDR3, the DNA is TGTGCCAGCAGCCACTCAAGGACTAGCGGGAGGGAATACAATGAGCAGTTCTTC.

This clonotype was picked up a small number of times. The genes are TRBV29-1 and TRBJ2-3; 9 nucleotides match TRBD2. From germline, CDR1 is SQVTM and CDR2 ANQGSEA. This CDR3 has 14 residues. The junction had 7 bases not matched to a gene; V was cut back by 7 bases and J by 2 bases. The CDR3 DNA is TGCAGCGGGGGGACTAGCAGTTCCACAGATACGCAGTATTTT. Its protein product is CSGGTSSSTDTQYF.

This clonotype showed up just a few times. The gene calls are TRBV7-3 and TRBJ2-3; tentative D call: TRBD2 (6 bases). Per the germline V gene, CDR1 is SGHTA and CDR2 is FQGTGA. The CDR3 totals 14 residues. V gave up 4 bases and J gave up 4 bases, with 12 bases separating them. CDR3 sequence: CASSSPTRPDTQYF. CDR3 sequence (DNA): TGTGCCAGCAGCTCCCCGACTAGACCAGATACGCAGTATTTT.

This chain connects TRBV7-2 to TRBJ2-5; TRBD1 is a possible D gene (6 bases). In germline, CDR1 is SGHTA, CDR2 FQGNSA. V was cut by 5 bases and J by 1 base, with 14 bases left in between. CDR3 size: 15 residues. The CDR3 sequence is CASSPVDSTQETQYF. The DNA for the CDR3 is TGTGCCAGCAGCCCGGTGGACAGCACCCAAGAGACCCAGTACTTC.

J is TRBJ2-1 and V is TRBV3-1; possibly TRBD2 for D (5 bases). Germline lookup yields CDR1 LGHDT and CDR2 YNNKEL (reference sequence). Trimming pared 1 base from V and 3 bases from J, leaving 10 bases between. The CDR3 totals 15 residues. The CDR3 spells CASSQGEMSYNEQFF. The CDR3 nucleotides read TGTGCCAGCAGCCAAGGGGAGATGAGCTACAATGAGCAGTTCTTC.

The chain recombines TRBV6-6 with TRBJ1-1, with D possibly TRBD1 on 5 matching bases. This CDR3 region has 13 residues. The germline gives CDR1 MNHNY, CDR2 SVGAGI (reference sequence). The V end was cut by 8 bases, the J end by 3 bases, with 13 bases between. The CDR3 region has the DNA TGTGCCAGCGGGAAACCAGGGTACACTGAAGCTTTCTTT. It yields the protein CASGKPGYTEAFF.

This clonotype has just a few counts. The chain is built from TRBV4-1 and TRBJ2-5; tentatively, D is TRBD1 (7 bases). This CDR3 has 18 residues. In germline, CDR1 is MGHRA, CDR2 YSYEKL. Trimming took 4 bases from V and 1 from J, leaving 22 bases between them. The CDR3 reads CASSPSQTGGQSQETQYF. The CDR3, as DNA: TGCGCCAGCAGCCCAAGTCAAACCGGGGGACAGAGCCAAGAGACCCAGTACTTC.

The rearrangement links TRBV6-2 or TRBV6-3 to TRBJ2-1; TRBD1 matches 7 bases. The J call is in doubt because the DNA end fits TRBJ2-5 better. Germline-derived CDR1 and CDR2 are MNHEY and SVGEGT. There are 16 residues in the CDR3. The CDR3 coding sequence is TGTGCCAGCAGTTCCTTAGGGGGCTTGGATGCGGAGACCCAGTACTTC. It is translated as CASSSLGGLDAETQYF.

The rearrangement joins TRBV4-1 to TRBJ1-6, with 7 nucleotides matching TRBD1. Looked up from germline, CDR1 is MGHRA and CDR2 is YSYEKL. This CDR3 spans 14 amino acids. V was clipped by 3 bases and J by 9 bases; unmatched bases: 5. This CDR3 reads CASSHPGTVSPLHF. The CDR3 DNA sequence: TGCGCCAGCAGCCACCCTGGGACAGTTTCACCCCTCCACTTT.

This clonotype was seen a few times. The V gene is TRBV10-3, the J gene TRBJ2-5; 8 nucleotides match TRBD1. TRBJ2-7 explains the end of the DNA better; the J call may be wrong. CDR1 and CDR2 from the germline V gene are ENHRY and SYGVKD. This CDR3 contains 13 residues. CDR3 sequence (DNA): TGTGCCATCGGGACAGGCACAACCTACGAGCAGTACTTC. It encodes CAIGTGTTYEQYF.

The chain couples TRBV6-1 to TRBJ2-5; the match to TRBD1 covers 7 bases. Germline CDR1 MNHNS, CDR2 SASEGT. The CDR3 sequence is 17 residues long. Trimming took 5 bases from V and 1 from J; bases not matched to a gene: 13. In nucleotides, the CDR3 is TGTGCCAGCAGTCAATTTGGGACAGCGACTTCCCAAGAGACCCAGTACTTC. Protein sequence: CASSQFGTATSQETQYF.